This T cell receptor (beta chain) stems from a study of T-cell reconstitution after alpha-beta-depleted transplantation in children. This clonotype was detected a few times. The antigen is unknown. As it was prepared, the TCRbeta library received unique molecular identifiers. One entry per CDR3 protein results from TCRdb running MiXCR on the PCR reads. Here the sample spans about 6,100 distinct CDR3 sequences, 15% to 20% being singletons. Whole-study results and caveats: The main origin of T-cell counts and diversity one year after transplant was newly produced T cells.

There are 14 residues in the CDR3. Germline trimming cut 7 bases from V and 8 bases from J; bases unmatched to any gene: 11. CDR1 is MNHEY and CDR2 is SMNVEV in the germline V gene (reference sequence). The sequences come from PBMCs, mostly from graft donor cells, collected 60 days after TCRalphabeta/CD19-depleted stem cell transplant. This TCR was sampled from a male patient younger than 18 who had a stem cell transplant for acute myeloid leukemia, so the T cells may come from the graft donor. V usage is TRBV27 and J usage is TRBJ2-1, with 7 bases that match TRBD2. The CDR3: CASTPSWGRDEQFF. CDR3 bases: TGTGCCAGCACCCCCTCGTGGGGGAGGGATGAGCAGTTCTTC.